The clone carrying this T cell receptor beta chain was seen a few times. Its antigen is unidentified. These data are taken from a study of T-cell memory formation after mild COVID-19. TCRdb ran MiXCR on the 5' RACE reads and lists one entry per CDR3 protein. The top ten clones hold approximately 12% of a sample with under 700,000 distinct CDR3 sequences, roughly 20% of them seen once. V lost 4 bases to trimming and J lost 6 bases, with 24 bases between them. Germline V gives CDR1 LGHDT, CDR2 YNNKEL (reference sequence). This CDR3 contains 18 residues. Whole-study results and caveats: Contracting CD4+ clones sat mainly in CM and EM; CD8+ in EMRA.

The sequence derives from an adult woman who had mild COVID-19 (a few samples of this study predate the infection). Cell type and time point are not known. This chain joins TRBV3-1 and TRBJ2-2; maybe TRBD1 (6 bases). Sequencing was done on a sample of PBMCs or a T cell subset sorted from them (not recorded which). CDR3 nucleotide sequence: TGTGCCAGCAGCCGACCCTTCTCTAGGGGGTCAGGAGCCGGGGAGCTGTTTTTT. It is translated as CASSRPFSRGSGAGELFF.